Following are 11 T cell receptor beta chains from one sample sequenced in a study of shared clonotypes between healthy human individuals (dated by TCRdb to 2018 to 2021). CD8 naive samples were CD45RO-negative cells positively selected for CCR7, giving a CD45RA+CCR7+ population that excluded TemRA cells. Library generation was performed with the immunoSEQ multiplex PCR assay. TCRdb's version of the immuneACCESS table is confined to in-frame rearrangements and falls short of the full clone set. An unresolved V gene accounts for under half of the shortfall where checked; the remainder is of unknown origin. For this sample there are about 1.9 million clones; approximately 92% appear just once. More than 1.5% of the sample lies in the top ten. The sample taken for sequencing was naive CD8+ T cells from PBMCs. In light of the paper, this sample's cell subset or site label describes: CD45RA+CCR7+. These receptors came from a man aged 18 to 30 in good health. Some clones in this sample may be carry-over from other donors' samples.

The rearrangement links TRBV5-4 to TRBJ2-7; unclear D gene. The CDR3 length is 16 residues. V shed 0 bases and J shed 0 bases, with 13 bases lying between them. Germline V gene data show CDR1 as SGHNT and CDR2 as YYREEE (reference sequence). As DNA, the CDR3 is TGTGCCAGCAGCTTGGTTGTTGGCGGAAGCTCCTACGAGCAGTACTTC. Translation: CASSLVVGGSSYEQYF.

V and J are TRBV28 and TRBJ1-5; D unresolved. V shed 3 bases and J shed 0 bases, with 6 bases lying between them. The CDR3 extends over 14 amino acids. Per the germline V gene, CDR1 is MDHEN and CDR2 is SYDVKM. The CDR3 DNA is TGTGCCAGCAGTTTTACTGTTAGCAATCAGCCCCAGCATTTT. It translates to CASSFTVSNQPQHF.

The CDR3 region is CASSPGPKGGAGNTIYF. The DNA for the CDR3 is TGTGCCAGCAGCCCTGGTCCGAAGGGGGGAGCCGGAAACACCATATATTTT. This rearrangement joins TRBV28 to TRBJ1-3; TRBD1 is a possible D gene (6 bases). The CDR3 runs 17 residues. Trimming took off 6 bases at V and 4 bases at J, with 22 bases between the two ends. CDR1 is MDHEN and CDR2 is SYDVKM in the germline V gene.

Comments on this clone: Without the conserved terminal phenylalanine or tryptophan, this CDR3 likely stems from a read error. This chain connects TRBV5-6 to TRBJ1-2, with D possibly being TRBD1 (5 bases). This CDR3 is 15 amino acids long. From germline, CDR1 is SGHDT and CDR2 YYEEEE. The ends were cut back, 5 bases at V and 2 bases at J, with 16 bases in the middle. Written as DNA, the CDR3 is TGTGCCAGCAGTGCCGGGACGGATTGGAACTATGGCTACACCCTC. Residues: CASSAGTDWNYGYTL.

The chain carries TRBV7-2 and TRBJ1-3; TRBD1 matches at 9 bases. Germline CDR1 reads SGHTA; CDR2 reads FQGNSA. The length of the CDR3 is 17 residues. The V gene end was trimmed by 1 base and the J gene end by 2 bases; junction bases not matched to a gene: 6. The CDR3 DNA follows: TGTGCCAGCAGCTTAGTTGGCTGGACAGGGGCTGGAAACACCATATATTTT. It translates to CASSLVGWTGAGNTIYF. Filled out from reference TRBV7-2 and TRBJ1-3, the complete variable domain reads GAGVSQSPSNKVTEKGKDVELRCDPISGHTALYWYRQSLGQGLEFLIYFQGNSAPDKSGLPSDRFSAERTGGSVSTLTIQRTQQEDSAVYLCASSLVGWTGAGNTIYFGEGSWLTVV.

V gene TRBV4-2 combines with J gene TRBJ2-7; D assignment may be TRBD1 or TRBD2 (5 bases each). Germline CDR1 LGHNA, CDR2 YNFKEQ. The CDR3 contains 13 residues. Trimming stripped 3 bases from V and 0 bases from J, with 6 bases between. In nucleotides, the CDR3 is TGTGCCAGCAGCCATGGGGGCTCCTACGAGCAGTACTTC. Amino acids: CASSHGGSYEQYF.

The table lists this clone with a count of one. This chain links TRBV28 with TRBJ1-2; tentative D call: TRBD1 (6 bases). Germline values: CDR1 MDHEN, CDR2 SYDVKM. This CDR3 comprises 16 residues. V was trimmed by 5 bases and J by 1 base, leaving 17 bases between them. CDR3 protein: CASSPRGGSFNYGYTF. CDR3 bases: TGTGCCAGCAGTCCTAGAGGGGGAAGTTTTAACTATGGCTACACCTTC.

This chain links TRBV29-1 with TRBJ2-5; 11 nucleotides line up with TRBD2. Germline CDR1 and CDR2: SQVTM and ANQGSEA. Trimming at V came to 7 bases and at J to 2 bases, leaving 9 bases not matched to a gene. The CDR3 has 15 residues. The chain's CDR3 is CSGVSSGRYQETQYF. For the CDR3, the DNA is TGCAGCGGAGTCTCTAGCGGGAGGTATCAAGAGACCCAGTACTTC.

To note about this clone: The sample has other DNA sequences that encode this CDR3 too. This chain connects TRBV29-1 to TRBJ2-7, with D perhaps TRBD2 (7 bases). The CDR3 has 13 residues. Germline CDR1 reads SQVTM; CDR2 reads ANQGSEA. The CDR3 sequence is CSVEGGTPYEQYF. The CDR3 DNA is TGCAGTGTGGAGGGGGGGACCCCCTACGAGCAGTACTTC.

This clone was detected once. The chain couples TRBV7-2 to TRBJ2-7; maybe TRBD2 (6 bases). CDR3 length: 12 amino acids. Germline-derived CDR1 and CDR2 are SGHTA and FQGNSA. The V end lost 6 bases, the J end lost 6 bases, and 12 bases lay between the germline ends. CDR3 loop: CASRGGAFEQYF. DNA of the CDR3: TGTGCCAGCAGGGGGGGAGCGTTCGAGCAGTACTTC.

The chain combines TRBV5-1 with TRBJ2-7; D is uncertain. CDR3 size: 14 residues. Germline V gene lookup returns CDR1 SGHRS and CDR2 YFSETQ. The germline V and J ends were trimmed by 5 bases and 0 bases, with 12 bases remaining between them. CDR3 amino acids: CASRTEDDSYEQYF. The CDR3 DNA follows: TGCGCCAGCAGAACTGAGGACGACTCCTACGAGCAGTACTTC.